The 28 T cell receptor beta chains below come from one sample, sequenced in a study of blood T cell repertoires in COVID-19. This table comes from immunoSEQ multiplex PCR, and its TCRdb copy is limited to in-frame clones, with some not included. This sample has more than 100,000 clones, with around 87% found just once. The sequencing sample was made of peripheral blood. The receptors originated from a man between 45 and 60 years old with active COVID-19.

CDR3 residues: CASSPMVLNYGYTF. CDR3 in DNA: TGTGCCAGCAGCCCAATGGTACTAAACTATGGCTACACCTTC. This chain uses TRBV7-2 with TRBJ1-2; the D is unclear. Germline loops: CDR1 SGHTA, CDR2 FQGNSA. Trimming pared 5 bases from V and 2 bases from J, leaving 12 bases between. This CDR3 comprises 14 residues.

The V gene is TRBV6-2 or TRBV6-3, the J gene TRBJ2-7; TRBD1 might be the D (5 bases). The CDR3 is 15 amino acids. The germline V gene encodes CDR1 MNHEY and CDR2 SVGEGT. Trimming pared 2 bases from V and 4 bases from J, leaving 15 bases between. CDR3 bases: TGTGCCAGCAGTTACGATGCTAGGGGCGGATACGAGCAGTACTTC. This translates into CASSYDARGGYEQYF.

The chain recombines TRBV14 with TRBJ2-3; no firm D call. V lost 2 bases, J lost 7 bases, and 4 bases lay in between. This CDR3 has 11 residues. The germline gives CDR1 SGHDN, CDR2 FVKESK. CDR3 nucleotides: TGTGCCAGCAGCCAACAATATACGCAGTATTTT. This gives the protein CASSQQYTQYF.

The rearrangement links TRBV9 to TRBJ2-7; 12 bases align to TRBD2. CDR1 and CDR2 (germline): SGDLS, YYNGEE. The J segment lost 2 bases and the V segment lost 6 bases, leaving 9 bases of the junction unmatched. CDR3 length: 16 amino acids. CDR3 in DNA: TGTGCCAGCACCCCGACTAGCGGGGGTCTCCCCTACGAGCAGTACTTC. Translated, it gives CASTPTSGGLPYEQYF.

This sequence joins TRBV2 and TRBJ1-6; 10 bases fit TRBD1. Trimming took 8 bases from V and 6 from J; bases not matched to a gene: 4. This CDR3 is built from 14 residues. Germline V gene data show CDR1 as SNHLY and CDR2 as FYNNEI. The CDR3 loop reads CASLRDRGNSPLHF. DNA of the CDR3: TGTGCCAGCCTTAGGGACAGGGGTAATTCACCCCTCCACTTT.

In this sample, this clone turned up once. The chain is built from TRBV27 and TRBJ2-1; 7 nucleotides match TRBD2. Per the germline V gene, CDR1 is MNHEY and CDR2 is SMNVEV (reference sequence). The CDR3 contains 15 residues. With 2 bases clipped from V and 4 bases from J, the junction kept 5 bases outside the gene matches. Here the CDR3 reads CASSLAGEGYNEQFF. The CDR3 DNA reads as TGTGCCAGCAGTTTAGCGGGGGAGGGATACAATGAGCAGTTCTTC.

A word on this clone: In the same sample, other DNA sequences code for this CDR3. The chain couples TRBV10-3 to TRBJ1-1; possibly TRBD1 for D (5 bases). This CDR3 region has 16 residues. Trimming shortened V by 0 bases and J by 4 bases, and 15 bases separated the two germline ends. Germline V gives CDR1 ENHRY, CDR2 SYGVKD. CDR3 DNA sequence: TGTGCCATCAGTGAGTCAAAACAGGCGGGAGCCACTGAAGCTTTCTTT. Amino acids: CAISESKQAGATEAFF.

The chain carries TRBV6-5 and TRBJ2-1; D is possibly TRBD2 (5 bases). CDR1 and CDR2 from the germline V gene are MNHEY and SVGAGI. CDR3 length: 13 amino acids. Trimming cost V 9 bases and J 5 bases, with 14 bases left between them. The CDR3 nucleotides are TGTGCCAGTCGGACTCCCGGGGACAATGAGCAGTTCTTC. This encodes CASRTPGDNEQFF.

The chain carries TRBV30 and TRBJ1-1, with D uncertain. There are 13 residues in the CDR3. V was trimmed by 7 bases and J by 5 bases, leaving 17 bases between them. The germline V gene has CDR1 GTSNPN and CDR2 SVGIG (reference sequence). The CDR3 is CASKDPRRTEAFF. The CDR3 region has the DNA TGTGCCTCCAAGGACCCCCGGAGGACTGAAGCTTTCTTT.

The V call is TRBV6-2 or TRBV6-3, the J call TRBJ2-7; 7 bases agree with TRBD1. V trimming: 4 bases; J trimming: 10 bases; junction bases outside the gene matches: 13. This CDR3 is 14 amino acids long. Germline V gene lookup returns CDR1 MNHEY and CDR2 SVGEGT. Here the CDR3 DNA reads TGTGCCAGCAGTTCCCAGGGGGTGGCACAGGGACAGTACTTC. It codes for CASSSQGVAQGQYF.

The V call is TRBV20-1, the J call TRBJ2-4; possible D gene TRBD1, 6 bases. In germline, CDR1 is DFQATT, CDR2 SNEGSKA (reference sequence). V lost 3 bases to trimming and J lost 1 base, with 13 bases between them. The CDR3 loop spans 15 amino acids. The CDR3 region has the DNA TGCAGTGCTAGTCCCCAGGGGATCGCCAAAAACATTCAGTACTTC. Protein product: CSASPQGIAKNIQYF.

The CDR3 bases are TGTGCCAGCAGCTTGGTGACTAGCGGGGGGGAGGAGACCCAGTACTTC. Translated, it gives CASSLVTSGGEETQYF. The rearrangement uses TRBV11-2 and TRBJ2-5; 14 nucleotides line up with TRBD2. CDR3 length: 16 amino acids. CDR1 is SGHAT and CDR2 is FQNNGV in the germline V gene. V dropped 3 bases and J dropped 5; count of bases not matched to a gene: 5.

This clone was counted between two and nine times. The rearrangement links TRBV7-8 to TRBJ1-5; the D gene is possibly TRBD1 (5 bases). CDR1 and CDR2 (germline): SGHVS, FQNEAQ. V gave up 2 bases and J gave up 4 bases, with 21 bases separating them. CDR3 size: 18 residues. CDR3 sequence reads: CASSLKDRGELTNQPQHF. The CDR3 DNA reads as TGTGCCAGCAGCTTAAAGGACCGGGGGGAGTTAACTAATCAGCCCCAGCATTTT.

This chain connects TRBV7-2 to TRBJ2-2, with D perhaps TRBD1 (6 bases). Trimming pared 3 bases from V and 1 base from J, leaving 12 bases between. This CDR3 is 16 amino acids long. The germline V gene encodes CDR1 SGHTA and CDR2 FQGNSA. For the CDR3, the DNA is TGTGCCAGCAGCTTGGGTGGGACATTGAACACCGGGGAGCTGTTTTTT. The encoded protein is CASSLGGTLNTGELFF.

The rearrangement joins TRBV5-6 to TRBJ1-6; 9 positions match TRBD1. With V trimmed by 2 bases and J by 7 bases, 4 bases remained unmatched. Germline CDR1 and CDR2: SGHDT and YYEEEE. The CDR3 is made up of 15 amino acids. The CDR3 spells CASSFGTGRNSPLHF. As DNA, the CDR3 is TGTGCCAGCAGCTTTGGGACAGGGAGGAATTCACCCCTCCACTTT.

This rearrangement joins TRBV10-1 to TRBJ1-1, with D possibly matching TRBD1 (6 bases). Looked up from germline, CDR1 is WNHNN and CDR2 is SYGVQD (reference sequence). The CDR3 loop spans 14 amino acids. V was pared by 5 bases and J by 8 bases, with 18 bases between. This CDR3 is CASSYRDIFPEAFF. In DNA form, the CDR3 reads TGCGCCAGCAGTTACCGGGACATCTTTCCGGAAGCTTTCTTT.

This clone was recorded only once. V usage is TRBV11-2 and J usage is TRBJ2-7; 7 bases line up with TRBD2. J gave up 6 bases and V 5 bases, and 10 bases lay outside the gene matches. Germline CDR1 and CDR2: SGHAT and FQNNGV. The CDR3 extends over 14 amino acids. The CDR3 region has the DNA TGTGCCAGCAGCCTACGGGGGGTAGTTGGCGAGCAGTACTTC. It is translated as CASSLRGVVGEQYF.

CDR3 nucleotides: TGCAGCGTTGAAGAGGGGGGTAGCTATGGCTACACCTTC. Translated: CSVEEGGSYGYTF. The V and J genes are TRBV29-1 and TRBJ1-2, with TRBD1 as a possible D gene (5 bases). The CDR3 extends over 13 amino acids. Germline V gene data show CDR1 as SQVTM and CDR2 as ANQGSEA. Trimming stripped 0 bases from V and 4 bases from J, with 9 bases between.

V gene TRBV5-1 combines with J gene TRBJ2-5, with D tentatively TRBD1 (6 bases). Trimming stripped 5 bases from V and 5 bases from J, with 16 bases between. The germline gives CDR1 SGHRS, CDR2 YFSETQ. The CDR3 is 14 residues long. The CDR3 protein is CASRQGTLGETQYF. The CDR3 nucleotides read TGCGCCAGCAGGCAGGGGACCCTGGGGGAGACCCAGTACTTC. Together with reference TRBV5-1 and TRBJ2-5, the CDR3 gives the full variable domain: KAGVTQTPRYLIKTRGQQVTLSCSPISGHRSVSWYQQTPGQGLQFLFEYFSETQRNKGNFPGRFSGRQFSNSRSEMNVSTLELGDSALYLCASRQGTLGETQYFGPGTRLLVL.

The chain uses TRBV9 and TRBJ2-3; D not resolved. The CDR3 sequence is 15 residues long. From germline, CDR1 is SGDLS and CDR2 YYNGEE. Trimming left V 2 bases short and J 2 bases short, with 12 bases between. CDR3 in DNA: TGTGCCAGCAGCGTGGGCCCCGTCAACACAGATACGCAGTATTTT. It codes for CASSVGPVNTDTQYF.

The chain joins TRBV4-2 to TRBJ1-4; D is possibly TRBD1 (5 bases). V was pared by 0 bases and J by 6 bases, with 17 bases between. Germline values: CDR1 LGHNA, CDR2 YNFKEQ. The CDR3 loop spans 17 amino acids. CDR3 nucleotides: TGTGCCAGCAGCCAAGAAGTTGGGGGGGTCAAAGATGAAAAACTGTTTTTT. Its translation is CASSQEVGGVKDEKLFF.

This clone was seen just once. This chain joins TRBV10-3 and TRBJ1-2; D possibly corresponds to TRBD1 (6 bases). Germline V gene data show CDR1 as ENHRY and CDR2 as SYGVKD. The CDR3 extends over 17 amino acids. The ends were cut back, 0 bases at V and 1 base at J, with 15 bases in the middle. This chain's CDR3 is CAISESGAGALNYGYTF. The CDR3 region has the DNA TGTGCCATCAGTGAGTCGGGGGCAGGGGCGCTTAACTATGGCTACACCTTC.

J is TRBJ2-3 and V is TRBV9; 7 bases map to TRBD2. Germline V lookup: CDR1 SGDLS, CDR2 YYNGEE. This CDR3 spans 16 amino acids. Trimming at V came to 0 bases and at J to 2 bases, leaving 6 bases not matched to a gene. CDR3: CASSVEGSGYTDTQYF. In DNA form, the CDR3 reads TGTGCCAGCAGCGTAGAGGGTAGCGGGTACACAGATACGCAGTATTTT.

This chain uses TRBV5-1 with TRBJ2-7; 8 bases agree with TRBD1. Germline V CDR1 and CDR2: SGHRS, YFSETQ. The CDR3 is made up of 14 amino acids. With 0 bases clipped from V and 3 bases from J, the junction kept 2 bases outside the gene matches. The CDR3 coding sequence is TGCGCCAGCAGCTTGGATGGACAGGGCTACGAGCAGTACTTC. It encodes CASSLDGQGYEQYF.

CDR3 region: CSAERETQYF. CDR3 DNA: TGCAGTGCTGAGAGAGAGACCCAGTACTTC. This chain joins TRBV20-1 and TRBJ2-5; D not resolved. With 5 bases removed from V and 4 bases from J, the gap between germline ends came to 5 bases. There are 10 residues in the CDR3. Germline V gene lookup returns CDR1 DFQATT and CDR2 SNEGSKA (reference sequence).

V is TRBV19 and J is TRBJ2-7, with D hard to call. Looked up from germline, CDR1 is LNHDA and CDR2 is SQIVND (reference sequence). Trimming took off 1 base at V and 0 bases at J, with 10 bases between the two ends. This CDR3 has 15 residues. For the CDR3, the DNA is TGTGCCAGTAGTATAGGGGCAGATAGCTCCTACGAGCAGTACTTC. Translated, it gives CASSIGADSSYEQYF.

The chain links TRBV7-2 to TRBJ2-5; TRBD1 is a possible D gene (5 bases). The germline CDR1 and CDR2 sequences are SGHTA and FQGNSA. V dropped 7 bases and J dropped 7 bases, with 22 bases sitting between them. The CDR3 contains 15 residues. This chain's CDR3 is CASKGVTSSVGTQYF. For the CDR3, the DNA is TGTGCCAGCAAAGGGGTTACCTCGTCCGTAGGGACCCAGTACTTC.

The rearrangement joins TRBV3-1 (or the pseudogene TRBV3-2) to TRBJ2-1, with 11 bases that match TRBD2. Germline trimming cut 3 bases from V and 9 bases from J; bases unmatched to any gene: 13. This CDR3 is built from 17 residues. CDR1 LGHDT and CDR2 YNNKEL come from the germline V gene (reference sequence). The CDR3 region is CASSQRGLAGGSGEQFF. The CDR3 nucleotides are TGTGCCAGCAGCCAGAGGGGTCTAGCGGGGGGATCCGGTGAGCAGTTCTTC.